One sample yielded the 5 T cell receptor beta chains listed below, sequenced in a study of regulatory T cells in long-lasting Graves disease. In building TCR beta libraries, iRepertoire HTBI primers were used together with Arm-PCR of CDR3 regions. TCRdb passed the multiplex PCR reads through MiXCR, listing each CDR3 protein once. The table lists about 470,000 distinct CDR3 sequences, roughly 21% of them singletons. The time point is: persistent/refractory GD, antithyroid drugs over 5 years with positive TRAb. Making the TCR library involved RNA that had been extracted from PBMCs. Sample: peripheral blood mononuclear cells (PBMCs), taken when the disease was refractory, from a patient treated with antithyroid drugs. Receptor source: a female donor with Graves disease.

This clonotype was counted between two and nine times. The chain links TRBV19 to TRBJ1-1; TRBD1 agrees at 7 bases. The CDR3 totals 15 residues. With 1 base clipped from V and 1 base from J, the junction kept 3 bases outside the gene matches. Germline V lookup: CDR1 LNHDA, CDR2 SQIVND (reference sequence). CDR3 in DNA: TGTGCCAGTAGTATAGTAGGGGGCTGGAACACTGAAGCTTTCTTT. Translating it yields CASSIVGGWNTEAFF.

Worth noting for this clonotype: A read error may be the cause here, since a much bigger clone is one base away. The V call is TRBV6-2 or TRBV6-3, the J call TRBJ2-4; 7 bases map to TRBD2. The germline V gene has CDR1 MNHEY and CDR2 SVGEGT. The CDR3 sequence is 14 residues long. The CDR3 DNA reads as TGTGCCAGCAGTGAACGGGACTATAAAAACATTCAGTGCTTC. Translation gives CASSERDYKNIQCF.

V is TRBV3-1 and J is TRBJ1-1; maybe TRBD1 (5 bases). This CDR3 spans 14 amino acids. Trimming took off 0 bases at V and 4 bases at J, with 9 bases between the two ends. CDR1 LGHDT and CDR2 YNNKEL come from the germline V gene (reference sequence). The CDR3 here is CASSQERGTTEAFF. In nucleotides, the CDR3 is TGTGCCAGCAGCCAAGAGCGGGGGACCACTGAAGCTTTCTTT.

This clonotype was detected only a few times. The V call is TRBV28, the J call TRBJ2-3; 7 bases map to TRBD2. The CDR3 has 15 residues. Per germline, CDR1 MDHEN and CDR2 SYDVKM. J gave up 1 base and V 2 bases, and 3 bases lay outside the gene matches. CDR3 sequence: CASSLLSGGTDTQYF. CDR3 sequence (DNA): TGTGCCAGCAGTTTACTCAGCGGGGGCACAGATACGCAGTATTTT.

The chain combines TRBV25-1 with TRBJ1-3; D possibly corresponds to TRBD1 (6 bases). The V and J ends lost 4 bases and 8 bases respectively, with 30 bases between them. Germline CDR1 and CDR2: MGHDK and SYGVNS. This CDR3 is 19 amino acids long. CDR3 nucleotides: TGTGCCAGCAGTGGGTCTAAAAATCACAGGGCATTCGACGTGGACACCATATATTTT. Protein product: CASSGSKNHRAFDVDTIYF.